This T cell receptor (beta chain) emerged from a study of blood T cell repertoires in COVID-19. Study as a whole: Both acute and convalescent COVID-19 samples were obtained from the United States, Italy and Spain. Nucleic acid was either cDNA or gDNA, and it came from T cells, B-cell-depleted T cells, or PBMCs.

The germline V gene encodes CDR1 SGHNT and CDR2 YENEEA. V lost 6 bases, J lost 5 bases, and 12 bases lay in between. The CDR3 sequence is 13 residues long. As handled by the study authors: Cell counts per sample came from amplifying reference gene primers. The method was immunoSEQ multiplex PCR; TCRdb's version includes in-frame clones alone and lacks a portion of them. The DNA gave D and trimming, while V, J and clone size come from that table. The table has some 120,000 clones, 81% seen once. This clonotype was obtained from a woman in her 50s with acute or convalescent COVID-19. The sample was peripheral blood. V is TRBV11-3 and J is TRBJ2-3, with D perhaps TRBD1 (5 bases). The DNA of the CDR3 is TGTGCCAGCAGTCAGGCTAGGGGAGATACGCAGTATTTT. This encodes CASSQARGDTQYF. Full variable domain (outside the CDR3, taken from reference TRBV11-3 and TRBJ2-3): EAGVVQSPRYKIIEKKQPVAFWCNPISGHNTLYWYLQNLGQGPELLIRYENEEAVDDSQLPKDRFSAERLKGVDSTLKIQPAELGDSAVYLCASSQARGDTQYFGPGTRLTVL.